Given below is one T cell receptor beta chain in context. Its antigen is unidentified. The CDR3 extends over 12 amino acids. Per germline, CDR1 SEHNR and CDR2 FQNEAQ (reference sequence). V lost 5 bases, J lost 6 bases, and 1 base stayed unmatched. This record comes from a study of blood T cells in healthy people across ages. The study's findings and limits: There were more naive CD4+ cells and higher diversity in long-lived donors than in aged donors.

Primed by a sample-barcoded 5' primer and a J-beta primer mix, a second PCR proceeded for roughly 7 to 12 cycles. TCRdb called the 5' RACE reads again in MiXCR, with one record for every CDR3 protein. In the table there are hundreds of thousands of distinct CDR3 sequences, just under 25% of which are singletons. These data were also filed under a second study, of T cells of mothers and their children. This second study notes: A handful of children, together with their three healthy Caucasian mothers, made up the donors.

The clonotype originates from a boy aged 5 to 17 in good health. The sequencing sample was made of blood. The V and J genes are TRBV7-9 and TRBJ1-5; 7 nucleotides align to TRBD1. This chain's CDR3 is CASSQGVQPQHF. As DNA, the CDR3 is TGTGCCAGCAGCCAGGGGGTTCAGCCCCAGCATTTT.